This section outlines one T cell receptor (beta chain) sequence together with its context. The authors ran a second PCR of 7 to 11 cycles using a sample-barcoded 5' primer and a J-beta primer mix. Each CDR3 protein gets one entry after TCRdb re-called the 5' RACE reads with MiXCR. The table has approximately 820,000 distinct CDR3 sequences, around 45% seen once. V lost 3 bases to trimming and J lost 2 bases, with 10 bases between them. This CDR3 has 14 amino acids. Germline CDR1 reads SGHTA; CDR2 reads FQGNSA. The sample is drawn from a study of blood T cells in healthy people across ages. The receptor was isolated from a man in his fifties or sixties in good health. Sequencing input: blood. The chain recombines TRBV7-2 with TRBJ2-5, with no clear D. CDR3 in DNA: TGTGCCAGCAGCTTTAGTTGGTTGCAAGAGACCCAGTACTTC. Amino acids: CASSFSWLQETQYF.